Below are 4 T cell receptor beta chains sequenced from a single sample in a study of early stage breast cancer tumors. Only in-frame clones appear in the TCRdb table, and some are missing; sequencing was by immunoSEQ multiplex PCR. The sample shows more than 13,000 clones, about 80% of them seen only once. The sequencing input was normal breast tissue next to the tumor. These receptors were taken from a person in their fifties with breast cancer.

The chain links TRBV7-8 to TRBJ1-3; D call uncertain. Germline assignment: CDR1 SGHVS and CDR2 FQNEAQ. V lost 1 base, J lost 1 base, and 8 bases lay in between. CDR3 length: 15 residues. DNA of the CDR3: TGTGCCAGCAGCTTAGGAGCGGGTTCTGGAAACACCATATATTTT. It is translated as CASSLGAGSGNTIYF.

This clone was counted only a few times. The V gene is TRBV4-3, the J gene TRBJ2-7; D is unresolved. Trimming took off 0 bases at V and 0 bases at J, with 9 bases between the two ends. From germline, CDR1 is LGHNA and CDR2 YSLEER. The CDR3 runs 15 residues. This CDR3 is CASSQDAISSYEQYF. In nucleotides, the CDR3 is TGCGCCAGCAGCCAAGATGCGATTAGCTCCTACGAGCAGTACTTC.

The chain carries TRBV30 and TRBJ1-1; D ambiguous. V dropped 3 bases and J dropped 2 bases, with 4 bases sitting between them. CDR3 length equals 11 residues. The germline V gene encodes CDR1 GTSNPN and CDR2 SVGIG (reference sequence). CDR3 DNA sequence: TGTGCCTGGAGGAAAAACACTGAAGCTTTCTTT. Its protein is CAWRKNTEAFF.

The V call is TRBV7-9, the J call TRBJ2-3, with a tentative D call TRBD2 (5 bases). Deletions cut 3 bases from V and 1 base from J, with 11 bases between. CDR1 and CDR2 (germline): SEHNR, FQNEAQ (reference sequence). There are 15 residues in the CDR3. The CDR3 sequence: CASSFQDSRTDTQYF. CDR3 DNA sequence: TGTGCCAGCAGCTTCCAGGACTCACGCACAGATACGCAGTATTTT.